The 25 T cell receptor beta chains reported below all come from one sample, sequenced in a study of beta chain features in type 1 diabetes. Broader study findings: The study found moderately but significantly shorter TCRB CDR3s in all four CD4+ subsets of Type 1 diabetes patients.

The sequenced template was cDNA made from the entire isolated RNA. Measured with immunoSEQ multiplex PCR; TCRdb has only the in-frame clones, and not every one. The table lists around 600,000 clones, roughly an eighth of them singletons, with more than 0.1% in the top ten. Antigens of these TCRs are unknown. Sequenced material: naive CD4+ T cells from blood. The receptor source for this set is a man aged 25 to 45 with type 1 diabetes.

This clone was counted only a few times. The gene calls are TRBV6-1 and TRBJ2-4; 7 nucleotides align to TRBD1. The CDR3 is 15 amino acids. J was trimmed by 2 bases and V by 3 bases; bases with no gene match: 4. The V gene's germline CDR1 is MNHNS and CDR2 SASEGT. CDR3 nucleotide sequence: TGTGCCAGCAGTGATTCACAGGGGACCAAAAACATTCAGTACTTC. It encodes CASSDSQGTKNIQYF.

This clone showed up just a few times. The chain recombines TRBV4-3 with TRBJ2-5; tentative D call: TRBD2 (6 bases). CDR3 length: 16 amino acids. Germline V gene lookup returns CDR1 LGHNA and CDR2 YSLEER. The V end was cut by 2 bases, the J end by 5 bases, with 18 bases between. This chain's CDR3 is CASSQYGSLGRETQYF. CDR3 bases: TGCGCCAGCAGCCAATACGGGTCCCTGGGGAGGGAGACCCAGTACTTC.

The rearrangement uses TRBV16 and TRBJ2-7; D remains unclear. The CDR3 consists of 14 residues. Trimming took off 3 bases at V and 5 bases at J, with 14 bases between the two ends. The germline gives CDR1 KGHSY, CDR2 FQNENV. The CDR3 DNA reads as TGTGCCAGCAGCCAGAAATTCGTTACTAACGAGCAGTACTTC. Its protein is CASSQKFVTNEQYF.

The gene calls are TRBV5-8 and TRBJ2-3, with TRBD2 identical over 9 bases. Trimming took 4 bases from V and 2 from J; bases not matched to a gene: 14. The CDR3 is 18 amino acids. Looked up from germline, CDR1 is SGHTS and CDR2 is YDEGEE. CDR3 amino acids: CASSQDWASGANTDTQYF. The DNA of the CDR3 is TGTGCCAGCAGCCAAGATTGGGCTAGCGGGGCGAACACAGATACGCAGTATTTT.

CDR3 bases: TGCAGTCGATGGGCGGGAGAGACCCAGTACTTC. Translating gives CSRWAGETQYF. The chain has TRBV20-1 and TRBJ2-5; maybe TRBD2 (5 bases). There are 11 residues in the CDR3. CDR1 and CDR2 from the germline V gene are DFQATT and SNEGSKA (reference sequence). Trimming removed 8 bases at V and 4 bases at J, with 11 bases between.

This clone turned up a few times. The gene calls are TRBV5-1 and TRBJ2-7; D may be TRBD1 or TRBD2 (6 bases each). Per the germline V gene, CDR1 is SGHRS and CDR2 is YFSETQ. Between the trimmed V and J ends, which lost 3 bases and 3 bases, there was a span of 13 bases. The CDR3 length is 14 residues. CDR3 bases: TGCGCCAGCAGCTCCGGGGGCGGGGACTACGAGCAGTACTTC. Its translation: CASSSGGGDYEQYF.

Concerning this clone itself: Germline is not matched at one junction end, which may reflect a read error. The rearrangement uses TRBV7-7 and TRBJ2-6; D remains ambiguous. Germline CDR1 and CDR2: SSHAT and FNYEAQ (reference sequence). The CDR3 length is 16 residues. CDR3 region: CASSYKQYSGANVLTF. DNA of the CDR3: TGTGCTAGCAGCTATAAACAGTACTCTGGGGCCAACGTCCTGACTTTC. Filled out from reference TRBV7-7 and TRBJ2-6, the complete variable domain reads GAGVSQSPRYKVTKRGQDVTLRCDPISSHATLYWYQQALGQGPEFLTYFNYEAQPDKSGLPSDRFSAERPEGSISTLTIQRTEQRDSAMYRCASSYKQYSGANVLTFGAGSRLTVL.

This clone was picked up a small number of times. The chain's CDR3 is CASSGGIASDTQYF. CDR3 bases: TGTGCCAGCAGTGGCGGGATAGCTTCAGATACGCAGTATTTT. The J gene is TRBJ2-3, the V gene TRBV2; tentative D call: TRBD2 (6 bases). Germline V CDR1 and CDR2: SNHLY, FYNNEI. The CDR3 consists of 14 residues. Trimming took 4 bases from V and 4 from J, leaving 12 bases between them.

CDR3 bases: TGTGCCAGCAGTGAAGCCCCAGAGACCCAGTACTTC. Its translation is CASSEAPETQYF. The chain is built from TRBV2 and TRBJ2-5; D is unresolved. Germline V gene data show CDR1 as SNHLY and CDR2 as FYNNEI. V was pared by 0 bases and J by 4 bases, with 3 bases between. The CDR3 loop spans 12 amino acids.

This clone has just a few counts. This chain uses TRBV6-5 with TRBJ2-3; D assignment may be TRBD1 or TRBD2 (5 bases each). V lost 6 bases and J 1 base, leaving 14 bases between the germline ends. This CDR3 is 15 amino acids long. The germline V gene has CDR1 MNHEY and CDR2 SVGAGI. This CDR3 is CASSHGGRGTDTQYF. The CDR3 nucleotides read TGTGCCAGCAGCCATGGAGGCAGGGGCACAGATACGCAGTATTTT.

The chain has TRBV11-3 and TRBJ2-5, with TRBD1 matching 7 bases. The germline V gene has CDR1 SGHNT and CDR2 YENEEA. The V and J ends lost 5 bases and 4 bases, in that order; junction bases with no gene match: 7. The CDR3 covers 14 residues. This CDR3 is CASSPRTGLETQYF. For the CDR3, the DNA is TGTGCCAGCAGCCCCCGGACAGGCCTAGAGACCCAGTACTTC.

V usage is TRBV5-6 and J usage is TRBJ2-7; 8 bases are shared with TRBD1. Germline values: CDR1 SGHDT, CDR2 YYEEEE. The V and J ends lost 5 bases and 2 bases, in that order; junction bases with no gene match: 6. This CDR3 comprises 14 residues. The CDR3 DNA follows: TGTGCCAGCAGTCCACAGGGGGTCCCCTACGAGCAGTACTTC. This codes for CASSPQGVPYEQYF. Supplemented by reference TRBV5-6 and TRBJ2-7, the full variable domain reads DAGVTQSPTHLIKTRGQQVTLRCSPKSGHDTVSWYQQALGQGPQFIFQYYEEEERQRGNFPDRFSGHQFPNYSSELNVNALLLGDSALYLCASSPQGVPYEQYFGPGTRLTVT.

The table lists this clone with a few counts. CDR3 amino acids: CASSWRVNQETQYF. The DNA for the CDR3 is TGTGCCAGCAGCTGGAGGGTAAACCAAGAGACCCAGTACTTC. The J gene is TRBJ2-5, the V gene TRBV7-2, with D perhaps matching TRBD2 (6 bases). With 4 bases removed from V and 0 bases from J, the gap between germline ends came to 9 bases. Per the germline V gene, CDR1 is SGHTA and CDR2 is FQGNSA. The CDR3 length is 14 residues.

V and J are TRBV14 and TRBJ1-5, with a weak D call TRBD1 (5 bases). V gave up 0 bases and J gave up 0 bases, with 12 bases separating them. The CDR3 is 17 amino acids. Germline-derived CDR1 and CDR2 are SGHDN and FVKESK. CDR3 in amino acids: CASSQDRGLYSNQPQHF. CDR3 bases: TGTGCCAGCAGCCAAGATAGGGGCCTCTATAGCAATCAGCCCCAGCATTTT.

The V gene is TRBV5-6, the J gene TRBJ1-2; D uncertain. This CDR3 comprises 15 residues. The germline V gene encodes CDR1 SGHDT and CDR2 YYEEEE. Trimming cost V 5 bases and J 8 bases, with 22 bases left between them. In DNA form, the CDR3 reads TGTGCCAGCAGACCCCGATCTTTGTGGCAAAGCGGCTACACCTTC. Translation gives CASRPRSLWQSGYTF. Together with reference TRBV5-6 and TRBJ1-2, the CDR3 gives the full variable domain: DAGVTQSPTHLIKTRGQQVTLRCSPKSGHDTVSWYQQALGQGPQFIFQYYEEEERQRGNFPDRFSGHQFPNYSSELNVNALLLGDSALYLCASRPRSLWQSGYTFGSGTRLTVV.

J is TRBJ1-2 and V is TRBV7-9; 8 bases match TRBD1. V lost 5 bases and J lost 10; bases outside the gene matches: 6. This CDR3 spans 12 amino acids. Germline CDR1 and CDR2: SEHNR and FQNEAQ (reference sequence). The CDR3 is CASSPLTGVYTF. The CDR3 nucleotides read TGTGCCAGCAGCCCCCTGACAGGGGTCTACACCTTC.

The chain couples TRBV11-2 to TRBJ2-5, with unresolved D. With 6 bases removed from V and 2 bases from J, the gap between germline ends came to 13 bases. The germline CDR1 and CDR2 sequences are SGHAT and FQNNGV. The CDR3 has 14 residues. The CDR3 DNA reads as TGTGCCAGCAGATCAGGACGGATTCAAGAGACCCAGTACTTC. Translation gives CASRSGRIQETQYF. The complete variable domain, with remaining parts taken from reference TRBV11-2 and TRBJ2-5, reads EAGVAQSPRYKIIEKRQSVAFWCNPISGHATLYWYQQILGQGPKLLIQFQNNGVVDDSQLPKDRFSAERLKGVDSTLKIQPAKLEDSAVYLCASRSGRIQETQYFGPGTRLLVL.

The sample holds a few counts of this clone. The J gene is TRBJ2-1, the V gene TRBV25-1; 8 positions match TRBD1. Germline CDR1 is MGHDK and CDR2 is SYGVNS. V dropped 1 base and J dropped 9; count of bases not matched to a gene: 8. The CDR3 is made up of 15 amino acids. As DNA, the CDR3 is TGTGCCAGCAGTGAATCCCAGGGGGCGGTCGGTGAGCAGTTCTTC. It translates to CASSESQGAVGEQFF.

This clone was detected a few times. The V gene is TRBV7-6, the J gene TRBJ2-7, with D perhaps matching TRBD1 (5 bases). The CDR3 consists of 13 residues. The germline gives CDR1 SGHVS, CDR2 FNYEAQ. Trimming took 5 bases from V and 5 from J, leaving 13 bases between them. CDR3 nucleotide sequence: TGTGCCAGCAGCCCGCCGTCCAGGGACGAGCAGTACTTC. Its translation is CASSPPSRDEQYF.

V usage is TRBV25-1 and J usage is TRBJ1-6; 7 positions match TRBD1. This CDR3 comprises 16 residues. Germline trimming cut 6 bases from V and 8 bases from J; bases unmatched to any gene: 13. Germline V gene data show CDR1 as MGHDK and CDR2 as SYGVNS. DNA for the CDR3: TGTGCCAGCAGCCCAAGGGGGGGCAGGGGGGATTCACCCCTCCACTTT. Its protein is CASSPRGGRGDSPLHF.

The chain links TRBV11-2 to TRBJ2-1, with 8 positions matching TRBD1. The CDR3 extends over 15 amino acids. Germline V gives CDR1 SGHAT, CDR2 FQNNGV. The V gene end was trimmed by 8 bases and the J gene end by 6 bases; junction bases not matched to a gene: 12. CDR3 sequence (DNA): TGTGCCAGCCTACTTACAGGGGGATCTCGCAATGAGCAGTTCTTC. Its protein is CASLLTGGSRNEQFF.

The chain couples TRBV19 to TRBJ1-5; D possibly corresponds to TRBD1 (6 bases). This CDR3 region has 15 residues. The V end lost 3 bases, the J end lost 2 bases, and 11 bases lay between the germline ends. Germline lookup yields CDR1 LNHDA and CDR2 SQIVND (reference sequence). In nucleotides, the CDR3 is TGTGCCAGTAGTATTCAGGGGTCAGGCAATCAGCCCCAGCATTTT. It specifies CASSIQGSGNQPQHF.

With regard to this clone: A junction end diverges from the germline sequence, so it may reflect a read error. The V gene is TRBV7-2, the J gene TRBJ2-5; 8 bases align to TRBD2. CDR3 length: 13 residues. Germline CDR1 reads SGHTA; CDR2 reads FQGNSA. The CDR3 sequence is CASNLAGQETQYF. The CDR3 DNA sequence: TGTGCCAGCAACTTAGCGGGACAAGAGACCCAGTACTTC.

The rearrangement joins TRBV2 to TRBJ2-5; D gene uncertain. V gave up 3 bases and J gave up 2 bases, with 7 bases separating them. Germline lookup yields CDR1 SNHLY and CDR2 FYNNEI. The CDR3 totals 13 residues. The CDR3 coding sequence is TGTGCCAGCAGTGAGGAGCATCAAGAGACCCAGTACTTC. The encoded protein is CASSEEHQETQYF. The full variable domain, its missing parts supplied by reference TRBV2 and TRBJ2-5, is EPEVTQTPSHQVTQMGQEVILRCVPISNHLYFYWYRQILGQKVEFLVSFYNNEISEKSEIFDDQFSVERPDGSNFTLKIRSTKLEDSAMYFCASSEEHQETQYFGPGTRLLVL.

This chain links TRBV14 with TRBJ2-5; 11 positions agree with TRBD1. The CDR3 loop spans 16 amino acids. With V trimmed by 5 bases and J by 1 base, 6 bases remained unmatched. Germline V gene data show CDR1 as SGHDN and CDR2 as FVKESK. The CDR3 protein is CASSDGQGAFQETQYF. CDR3 DNA sequence: TGTGCCAGCAGCGACGGACAGGGGGCATTCCAAGAGACCCAGTACTTC. Variable domain in full (rest from reference TRBV14 and TRBJ2-5): EAGVTQFPSHSVIEKGQTVTLRCDPISGHDNLYWYRRVMGKEIKFLLHFVKESKQDESGMPNNRFLAERTGGTYSTLKVQPAELEDSGVYFCASSDGQGAFQETQYFGPGTRLLVL.